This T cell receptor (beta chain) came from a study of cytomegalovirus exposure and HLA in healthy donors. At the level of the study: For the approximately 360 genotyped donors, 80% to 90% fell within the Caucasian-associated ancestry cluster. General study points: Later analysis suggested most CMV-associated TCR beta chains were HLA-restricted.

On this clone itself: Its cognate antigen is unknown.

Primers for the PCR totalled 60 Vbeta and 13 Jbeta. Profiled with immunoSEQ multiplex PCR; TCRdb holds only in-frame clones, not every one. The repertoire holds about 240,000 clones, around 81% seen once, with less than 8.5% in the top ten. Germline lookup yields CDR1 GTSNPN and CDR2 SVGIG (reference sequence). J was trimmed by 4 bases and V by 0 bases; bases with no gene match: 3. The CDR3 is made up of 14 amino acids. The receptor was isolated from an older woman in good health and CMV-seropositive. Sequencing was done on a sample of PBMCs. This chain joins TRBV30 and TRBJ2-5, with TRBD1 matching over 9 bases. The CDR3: CAWSVRQGGETQYF. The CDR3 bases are TGTGCCTGGAGTGTAAGACAGGGGGGAGAGACCCAGTACTTC.